This T cell receptor beta chain stems from a study of metastatic and nonmetastatic thyroid tumors (TCRdb year 2020). Background for the entire study: For patients with malignant and with benign thyroid disease, the researchers compared repertoires between peripheral blood samples and tumor or nodule tissue samples. What the authors observed across the whole study: In both blood and tumor samples, TCR beta diversity was reported to be significantly higher in malignant tumors than in benign nodules.

Per the germline V gene, SQVTM is the CDR1 and ANQGSEA is the CDR2. The CDR3 contains 14 residues, cysteine and phenylalanine counted. Only CDR3 DNA remains: 42 bases, in frame from the first base. A distance of 10 bases separates the germline ends of V and J, which lose 4 bases and 0 bases respectively. No patient had received any treatment before thyroid surgery. The study retrospectively analysed patient clinical samples collected from about 2011 to 2018 using T-cell receptor beta sequencing. This clone has ten or more counts. The antigen it recognizes is unknown. Base qualities are not provided; no much larger clone lies one nucleotide away. The protocol used for the library was PCR. The instrument was an Illumina HiSeq 4000. High-throughput sequencing was used to profile the TCR beta-chain CDR3 region of each patient. In the source study's methods: CDR3 differences across clinicopathological groups were used to build a classifier for discriminating distant-metastatic papillary thyroid cancer patients. The Shannon index was used to assess repertoire diversity, and the Morisita-Horn index was used to assess tumor-blood repertoire similarity. TCRdb reworked the public reads: Q25 trimming with fastp, MiXCR clone assembly, productive beta chains retained. The V and J calls were determined by TCRdb, not by the authors. This sample lists roughly 93,000 clones; approximately 11% were detected once. The biggest ten clones account for around 10% of the sample.

The receptor was derived from a female donor with papillary thyroid cancer or a benign thyroid nodule (not recorded which). Some clones in this sample may be carry-over from other donors' samples. The V gene is TRBV29-1 and the J gene is TRBJ2-1; the D gene is unclear. The sample taken for sequencing was blood. At the DNA level, the sequence is TGCAGCGTTGCTGCGCGGAGCTCCTACAATGAGCAGTTCTTC. This codes for CSVAARSSYNEQFF.